Described below is a single T cell receptor (beta chain) sequence and its context. This entry belongs to a study of human T cells and chemical hapten exposure. Overall study context: Patients, largely female, had alopecia areata, totalis or universalis. Slight volume differences across pooled libraries mainly accounted for varying per-sample TCR yields.

A single record per CDR3 protein comes from TCRdb applying MiXCR to the RACE reads. The sample has roughly 74,000 distinct CDR3 sequences; around 30% are singletons. The CDR3 contains 15 residues. The sample's time point: patch test 1, 2 weeks after DPC sensitization. The treatment denotes: therapeutic diphenylcyclopropenone sensitization with weekly scalp DPC. Every donor had alopecia and was 18 to 70 years old; all were suitable for DPC. Sample: whole blood, taken in connection with sensitization to the hapten diphenylcyclopropenone (DPC). This sequence was found in a man aged 35 to 55 with alopecia areata. Some clones in this sample may be carry-over from other donors' samples. The gene calls are TRBV21-1 and TRBJ2-7; no DNA check was done on the table's D call, TRBD2. TRBV21-1 is termed a pseudogene. For the CDR3, the DNA is TGTGCCAGCAGCTGTAGCGGGAGGGAATCCGGCGAGCAGTACTTC. It translates to CASSCSGRESGEQYF.